Below are 25 T cell receptor beta chains sequenced from a single sample in a study of response to subunit inactivated influenza vaccine. Each CDR3 protein is one row after TCRdb ran MiXCR on the RT-PCR reads. The sample shows just under 550,000 distinct CDR3 sequences, roughly a quarter of them seen only once. The sample also formed part of further work on T cells expressing NK-cell markers. As that study records: Making the TCR beta cDNA relied on 5'RACE template switching with UMIs.

Material: CD4+ T cells sorted from PBMCs, obtained 11 to 12 days after vaccination. The receptors stem from a man aged 45-60 years who received an inactivated influenza vaccine.

This clonotype was seen a handful of times. J is TRBJ1-2 and V is TRBV20-1, with a weak D call TRBD1 (5 bases). V was cut by 3 bases and J by 4 bases, with 12 bases left in between. The CDR3 is 13 residues long. CDR1 DFQATT and CDR2 SNEGSKA come from the germline V gene (reference sequence). The CDR3 sequence is CSASGGGSYGYTF. For the CDR3, the DNA is TGCAGTGCTAGTGGGGGGGGAAGCTATGGCTACACCTTC.

This clonotype came up a few times. The gene calls are TRBV10-3 and TRBJ2-7, with D unresolved. The CDR3 consists of 14 residues. With 7 bases removed from V and 0 bases from J, the gap between germline ends came to 13 bases. In germline, CDR1 is ENHRY, CDR2 SYGVKD. The CDR3 loop is CAIKGLGNSYEQYF. The CDR3 bases are TGTGCCATCAAAGGTTTGGGCAACTCCTACGAGCAGTACTTC.

This chain connects TRBV10-3 to TRBJ1-1; tentative D call: TRBD1 (5 bases). Germline assignment: CDR1 ENHRY and CDR2 SYGVKD. The CDR3 has 13 amino acids. V lost 0 bases, J lost 7 bases, and 9 bases lay in between. The CDR3 here is CAISESTDIEAFF. CDR3 sequence (DNA): TGTGCCATCAGTGAGTCGACAGACATTGAAGCTTTCTTT.

Only a few counts were recorded for this clonotype. The chain carries TRBV14 and TRBJ1-1; 7 bases map to TRBD1. This CDR3 is 18 amino acids long. CDR1 is SGHDN and CDR2 is FVKESK in the germline V gene. V dropped 3 bases and J dropped 5; count of bases not matched to a gene: 18. For the CDR3, the DNA is TGTGCCAGCAGCCACCGACAGGGAAGGTCCTCGTGGCTAACTGAAGCTTTCTTT. Its translation is CASSHRQGRSSWLTEAFF. The full variable domain, completed using reference TRBV14 and TRBJ1-1, is EAGVTQFPSHSVIEKGQTVTLRCDPISGHDNLYWYRRVMGKEIKFLLHFVKESKQDESGMPNNRFLAERTGGTYSTLKVQPAELEDSGVYFCASSHRQGRSSWLTEAFFGQGTRLTVV.

The rearrangement uses TRBV3-1 and TRBJ2-4; tentative D call: TRBD2 (5 bases). Trimming left V 1 base short and J 0 bases short, with 13 bases between. Germline V lookup: CDR1 LGHDT, CDR2 YNNKEL (reference sequence). This CDR3 contains 17 residues. CDR3 amino acids: CASSQAGGRLAKNIQYF. The CDR3 DNA reads TGTGCCAGCAGCCAAGCAGGAGGCAGATTAGCCAAAAACATTCAGTACTTC.

This clonotype turned up a few times. A junction end diverges from the germline sequence, so it may reflect a read error. The rearrangement joins TRBV7-9 to TRBJ2-7; 7 nucleotides align to TRBD1. The CDR3 loop spans 12 amino acids. Germline V gives CDR1 SEHNR, CDR2 FQNEAQ (reference sequence). For the CDR3, the DNA is TGTGCCAGCAGCTTAGATTGGCGGACAGGCCACTTC. Translated: CASSLDWRTGHF.

This clonotype was seen many times. V usage is TRBV5-1 and J usage is TRBJ2-3; TRBD1 agrees at 10 bases. V shed 1 base and J 4 bases; nucleotides not matched to a gene: 15. CDR3 size: 19 residues. Germline V gene data show CDR1 as SGHRS and CDR2 as YFSETQ. The CDR3 DNA follows: TGCGCCAGCAGCTTGTGGGGGCACTCTGGACAGGGGGGCCCAGATACGCAGTATTTT. It codes for CASSLWGHSGQGGPDTQYF. The full variable domain, its missing parts supplied by reference TRBV5-1 and TRBJ2-3, is KAGVTQTPRYLIKTRGQQVTLSCSPISGHRSVSWYQQTPGQGLQFLFEYFSETQRNKGNFPGRFSGRQFSNSRSEMNVSTLELGDSALYLCASSLWGHSGQGGPDTQYFGPGTRLTVL.

In this sample, this clonotype turned up a few times. CDR3 sequence reads: CASSPRMATNEKLFF. CDR3 DNA sequence: TGCGCCAGCAGCCCGAGGATGGCAACTAATGAAAAACTGTTTTTT. The chain combines TRBV4-1 with TRBJ1-4; D gene ambiguous. This CDR3 is built from 15 residues. Trimming removed 4 bases at V and 0 bases at J, with 9 bases between. CDR1 is MGHRA, CDR2 YSYEKL, per germline.

This chain links TRBV7-2 with TRBJ2-1; D is perhaps TRBD1 or TRBD2 (6 bases each). V lost 4 bases, J lost 0 bases, and 16 bases lay in between. Germline CDR1 SGHTA, CDR2 FQGNSA. This CDR3 is built from 17 residues. The CDR3 is CASSSEGGLSSYNEQFF. In DNA, the CDR3 is TGTGCCAGCAGCTCCGAAGGGGGACTGAGCTCCTACAATGAGCAGTTCTTC.

J is TRBJ1-3 and V is TRBV5-1, with unresolved D. CDR1 and CDR2 (germline): SGHRS, YFSETQ. The V end lost 2 bases, the J end lost 0 bases, and 9 bases lay between the germline ends. The CDR3 loop spans 15 amino acids. CDR3 coding DNA: TGCGCCAGCAGCTTAAGGGCAGACTCTGGAAACACCATATATTTT. This sequence encodes CASSLRADSGNTIYF.

The rearrangement uses TRBV7-2 and TRBJ2-5; TRBD2 is a possible D gene (5 bases). Germline V lookup: CDR1 SGHTA, CDR2 FQGNSA. This CDR3 has 16 amino acids. V gave up 5 bases and J gave up 5 bases, with 21 bases separating them. CDR3 amino acids: CASSRTPGITSETQYF. For the CDR3, the DNA is TGTGCCAGCAGCCGTACTCCCGGGATCACGAGCGAGACCCAGTACTTC.

This clonotype was observed at least ten times. This chain joins TRBV5-1 and TRBJ2-3; 10 bases align to TRBD2. Germline CDR1 and CDR2: SGHRS and YFSETQ. V shed 4 bases and J 3 bases; nucleotides not matched to a gene: 2. The CDR3 contains 14 residues. In nucleotides, the CDR3 is TGCGCCAGCAGCGCGGGACTAGCGACAGATACGCAGTATTTT. Its translation is CASSAGLATDTQYF.

This clonotype occurred a few times. The chain employs TRBV4-3 and TRBJ2-2; TRBD1 might be the D (5 bases). The ends were cut back, 0 bases at V and 4 bases at J, with 12 bases in the middle. The CDR3 runs to 16 residues. Germline CDR1 LGHNA, CDR2 YSLEER. CDR3 amino acids: CASSQDLSGLTGELFF. The CDR3 DNA sequence: TGCGCCAGCAGCCAAGATCTGTCAGGGCTCACCGGGGAGCTGTTTTTT.

The V call is TRBV30, the J call TRBJ1-5, with 8 bases lining up with TRBD1. The CDR3 has 14 residues. Germline trimming cut 1 base from V and 9 bases from J; bases unmatched to any gene: 8. Germline V gives CDR1 GTSNPN, CDR2 SVGIG (reference sequence). The CDR3 coding sequence is TGTGCCTGGAGTGACAGGGGGGGGTTTCGGCCCCAGCATTTT. This encodes CAWSDRGGFRPQHF.

This clonotype appeared a few times. This sequence joins TRBV24-1 and TRBJ2-5; D unresolved. The ends were cut back, 6 bases at V and 4 bases at J, with 11 bases in the middle. The germline V gene has CDR1 KGHDR and CDR2 SFDVKD. The CDR3 sequence is 13 residues long. The CDR3 sequence: CATSSPAPETQYF. DNA of the CDR3: TGTGCCACCAGTTCACCGGCTCCAGAGACCCAGTACTTC.

There are a few counts of this clonotype. The V and J genes are TRBV4-3 and TRBJ2-3; 9 bases agree with TRBD2. This CDR3 has 17 amino acids. The V gene's germline CDR1 is LGHNA and CDR2 YSLEER. V was pared by 1 base and J by 3 bases, with 8 bases of the junction left unmatched. The DNA for the CDR3 is TGCGCCAGCAGCCAAGCGCTGGGACTAGCCCCTACAGATACGCAGTATTTT. Encoded protein: CASSQALGLAPTDTQYF.

This clonotype was observed a few times. The chain joins TRBV7-2 to TRBJ2-5; no reliable D call. Per the germline V gene, CDR1 is SGHTA and CDR2 is FQGNSA. Trimming removed 2 bases from V and 4 bases from J, with 11 bases in between. CDR3 length: 14 amino acids. The CDR3 nucleotides read TGTGCCAGCAGCTTAATCCCCCCGCGAGAGACCCAGTACTTC. Translating gives CASSLIPPRETQYF.

The chain combines TRBV4-2 with TRBJ2-6, with D perhaps given as TRBD1 or TRBD2 (5 bases each). Looked up from germline, CDR1 is LGHNA and CDR2 is YNFKEQ. This CDR3 spans 18 amino acids. Trimming removed 3 bases at V and 0 bases at J, with 15 bases between. CDR3 protein: CASSHSPGRNSGANVLTF. For the CDR3, the DNA is TGTGCCAGCAGCCATTCGCCGGGACGGAACTCTGGGGCCAACGTCCTGACTTTC.

The genes are TRBV20-1 and TRBJ2-5, with TRBD2 as a possible D gene (5 bases). From germline, CDR1 is DFQATT and CDR2 SNEGSKA (reference sequence). The V and J ends lost 0 bases and 1 base respectively, with 15 bases between them. The CDR3 totals 16 residues. The CDR3 DNA is TGCAGTGCTAGAGATCTAGCCTCCCCGCCCCAAGAGACCCAGTACTTC. Translation gives CSARDLASPPQETQYF.

This chain links TRBV29-1 with TRBJ1-1, with 11 bases matching TRBD1. The J segment lost 5 bases and the V segment lost 3 bases, leaving 5 bases of the junction unmatched. Germline lookup yields CDR1 SQVTM and CDR2 ANQGSEA. CDR3 size: 14 residues. CDR3 bases: TGCAGCGTTGAGGGGACAGGGGGAGTAACTGAAGCTTTCTTT. This codes for CSVEGTGGVTEAFF.

The V call is TRBV6-1, the J call TRBJ2-1, with a tentative D call TRBD2 (6 bases). The V gene lost 3 bases and the J gene lost 5 bases, with 17 bases spanning the gap. The CDR3 is 16 residues long. Germline V gene sequence: CDR1 MNHNS, CDR2 SASEGT. CDR3 DNA sequence: TGTGCCAGCAGTGATGTCTGGAGGGCGGGCCACAATGAGCAGTTCTTC. Residues: CASSDVWRAGHNEQFF.

The rearrangement joins TRBV20-1 to TRBJ2-1; 9 nucleotides agree with TRBD2. The CDR3 is made up of 14 amino acids. Germline V gene sequence: CDR1 DFQATT, CDR2 SNEGSKA (reference sequence). V was clipped by 5 bases and J by 2 bases; unmatched bases: 4. The CDR3 coding sequence is TGCAGTGCTGCCGGCGGGGGGGCCTACAATGAGCAGTTCTTC. Its translation is CSAAGGGAYNEQFF.

This clonotype was recorded a few times. The CDR3 DNA reads as TGTGCCAGCAGTTACGATGGATACTACACCTTC. Protein product: CASSYDGYYTF. The V gene is TRBV6-5, the J gene TRBJ1-2; D remains unclear. The CDR3 contains 11 residues. Germline CDR1 and CDR2: MNHEY and SVGAGI. V gave up 2 bases and J gave up 10 bases, with 8 bases separating them.

V is TRBV7-2 and J is TRBJ2-7; TRBD2 is a possible D gene (6 bases). This CDR3 spans 13 amino acids. Germline assignment: CDR1 SGHTA and CDR2 FQGNSA. The V end lost 0 bases, the J end lost 9 bases, and 12 bases lay between the germline ends. CDR3 sequence (DNA): TGTGCCAGCAGCTTAGCGCCAGGGCGGGGGCAGTACTTC. It specifies CASSLAPGRGQYF.

As DNA, the CDR3 is TGTGCCAGCAGTGTAGGGGGCCTTAACGAGCAGTACTTC. It codes for CASSVGGLNEQYF. This rearrangement joins TRBV6-1 to TRBJ2-7; 7 nucleotides line up with TRBD1. The CDR3 consists of 13 residues. Germline lookup yields CDR1 MNHNS and CDR2 SASEGT. After removal of 4 bases from V and 5 bases from J, the junction contained 5 bases not matched to a gene.